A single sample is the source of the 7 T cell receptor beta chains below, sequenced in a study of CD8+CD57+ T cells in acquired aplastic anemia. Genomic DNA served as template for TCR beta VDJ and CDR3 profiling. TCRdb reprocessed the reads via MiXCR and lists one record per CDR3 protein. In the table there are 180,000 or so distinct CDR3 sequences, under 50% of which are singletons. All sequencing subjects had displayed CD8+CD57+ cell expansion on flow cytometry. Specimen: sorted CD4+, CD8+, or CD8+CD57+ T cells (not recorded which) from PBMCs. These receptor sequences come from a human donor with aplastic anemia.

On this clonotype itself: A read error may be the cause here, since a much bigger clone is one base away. CDR3 nucleotide sequence: TGTGCCGGCTCGCCGAGCGGGAGGGCGCACGAGCAGTACTTC. It is translated as CAGSPSGRAHEQYF. The rearrangement links TRBV27 to TRBJ2-7, with TRBD2 identical over 10 bases. The CDR3 consists of 14 residues. With V trimmed by 11 bases and J by 5 bases, 12 bases remained unmatched. CDR1 is MNHEY, CDR2 SMNVEV, per germline (reference sequence).

The CDR3 sequence is CATSRGTSGRAVDEQYF. Here the CDR3 DNA reads TGTGCCACCAGCAGAGGGACTAGCGGGAGGGCCGTCGACGAGCAGTACTTC. The chain uses TRBV15 and TRBJ2-7; 15 positions agree with TRBD2. Trimming at V came to 1 base and at J to 5 bases, leaving 6 bases not matched to a gene. Germline-derived CDR1 and CDR2 are LNHNV and YYDKDF (reference sequence). The CDR3 length is 17 residues.

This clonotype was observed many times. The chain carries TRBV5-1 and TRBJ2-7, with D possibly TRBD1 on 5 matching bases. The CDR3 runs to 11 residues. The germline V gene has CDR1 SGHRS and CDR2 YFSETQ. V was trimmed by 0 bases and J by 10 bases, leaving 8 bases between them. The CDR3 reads CASSLEGRQYF. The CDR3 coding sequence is TGCGCCAGCAGCTTGGAGGGGCGACAGTACTTC. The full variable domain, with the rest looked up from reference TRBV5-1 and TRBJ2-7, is KAGVTQTPRYLIKTRGQQVTLSCSPISGHRSVSWYQQTPGQGLQFLFEYFSETQRNKGNFPGRFSGRQFSNSRSEMNVSTLELGDSALYLCASSLEGRQYFGPGTRLTVT.

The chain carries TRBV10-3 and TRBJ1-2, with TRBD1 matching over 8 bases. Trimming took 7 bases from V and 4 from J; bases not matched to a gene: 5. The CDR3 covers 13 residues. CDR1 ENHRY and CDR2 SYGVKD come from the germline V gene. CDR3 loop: CAIIKQGGYGYTF. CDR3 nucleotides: TGTGCCATCATCAAACAGGGGGGCTATGGCTACACCTTC.

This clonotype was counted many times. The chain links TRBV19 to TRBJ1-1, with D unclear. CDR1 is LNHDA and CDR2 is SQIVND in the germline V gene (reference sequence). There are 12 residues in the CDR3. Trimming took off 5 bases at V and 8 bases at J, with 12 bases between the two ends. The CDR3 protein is CASSPSAVEAFF. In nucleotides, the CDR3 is TGTGCCAGTAGTCCTTCAGCCGTAGAAGCTTTCTTT.

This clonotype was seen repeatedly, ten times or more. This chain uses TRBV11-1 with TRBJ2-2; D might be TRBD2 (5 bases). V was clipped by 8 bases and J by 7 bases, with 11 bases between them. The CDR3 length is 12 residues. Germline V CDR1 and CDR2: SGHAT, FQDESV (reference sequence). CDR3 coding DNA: TGTGCCAGCCAAAGGGAGATCGGGGAGCTGTTTTTT. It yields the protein CASQREIGELFF.

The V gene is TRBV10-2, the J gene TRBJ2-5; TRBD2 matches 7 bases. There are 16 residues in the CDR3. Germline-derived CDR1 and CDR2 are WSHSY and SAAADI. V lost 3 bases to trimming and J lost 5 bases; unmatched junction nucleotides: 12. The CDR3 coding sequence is TGCGCCAGCAGTGAAGCGCGGGGACTAACAAAGGAGACCCAGTACTTC. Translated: CASSEARGLTKETQYF.